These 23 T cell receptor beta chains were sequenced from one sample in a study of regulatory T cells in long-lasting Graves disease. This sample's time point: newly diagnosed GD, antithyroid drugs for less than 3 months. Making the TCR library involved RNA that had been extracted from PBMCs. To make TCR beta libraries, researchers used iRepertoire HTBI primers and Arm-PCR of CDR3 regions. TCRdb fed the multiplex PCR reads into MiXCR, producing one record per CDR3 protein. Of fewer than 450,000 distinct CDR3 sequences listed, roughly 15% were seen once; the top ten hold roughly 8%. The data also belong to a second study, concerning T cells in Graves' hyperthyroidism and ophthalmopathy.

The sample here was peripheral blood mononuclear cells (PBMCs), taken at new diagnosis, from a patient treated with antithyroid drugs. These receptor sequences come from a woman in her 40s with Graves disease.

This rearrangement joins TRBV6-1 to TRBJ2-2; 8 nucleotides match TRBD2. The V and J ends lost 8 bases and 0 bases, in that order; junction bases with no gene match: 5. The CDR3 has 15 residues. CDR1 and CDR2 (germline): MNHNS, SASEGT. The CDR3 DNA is TGTGCCAGCGACGGGGGGGCATCGAACACCGGGGAGCTGTTTTTT. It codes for CASDGGASNTGELFF.

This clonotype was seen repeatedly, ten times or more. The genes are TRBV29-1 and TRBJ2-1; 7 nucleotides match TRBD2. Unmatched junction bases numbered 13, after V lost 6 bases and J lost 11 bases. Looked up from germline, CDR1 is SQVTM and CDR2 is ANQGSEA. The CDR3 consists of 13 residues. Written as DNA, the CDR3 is TGCAGCGTGAAAGCGGGAACGTTTGGTCAGCAGTTCTTC. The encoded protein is CSVKAGTFGQQFF.

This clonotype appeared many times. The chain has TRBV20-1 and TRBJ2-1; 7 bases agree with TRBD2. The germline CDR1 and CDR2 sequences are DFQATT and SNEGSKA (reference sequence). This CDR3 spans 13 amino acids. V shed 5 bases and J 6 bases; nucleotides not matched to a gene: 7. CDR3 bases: TGCAGTGCTCGAACTAGCGAGGCCAATGAGCAGTTCTTC. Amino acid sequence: CSARTSEANEQFF.

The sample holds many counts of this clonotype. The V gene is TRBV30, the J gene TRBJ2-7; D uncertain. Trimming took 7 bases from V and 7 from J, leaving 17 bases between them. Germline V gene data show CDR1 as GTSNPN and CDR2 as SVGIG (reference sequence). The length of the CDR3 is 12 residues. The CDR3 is CASRHPGPEQYF. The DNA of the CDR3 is TGTGCCTCCCGACACCCGGGCCCGGAGCAGTACTTC.

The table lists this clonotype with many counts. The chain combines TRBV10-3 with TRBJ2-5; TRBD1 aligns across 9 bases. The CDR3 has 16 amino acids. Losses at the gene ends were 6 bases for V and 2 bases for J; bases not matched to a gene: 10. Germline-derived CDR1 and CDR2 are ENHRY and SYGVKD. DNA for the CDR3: TGTGCCATCAGGGAAGGACAGGGGCCCGGACAAGAGACCCAGTACTTC. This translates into CAIREGQGPGQETQYF.

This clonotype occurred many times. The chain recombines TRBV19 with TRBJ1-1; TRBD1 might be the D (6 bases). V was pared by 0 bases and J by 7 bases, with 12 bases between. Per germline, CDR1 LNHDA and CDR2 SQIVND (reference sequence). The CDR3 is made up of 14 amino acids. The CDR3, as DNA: TGTGCCAGTAGTATAGACGGGACACCAAATGAAGCTTTCTTT. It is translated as CASSIDGTPNEAFF.

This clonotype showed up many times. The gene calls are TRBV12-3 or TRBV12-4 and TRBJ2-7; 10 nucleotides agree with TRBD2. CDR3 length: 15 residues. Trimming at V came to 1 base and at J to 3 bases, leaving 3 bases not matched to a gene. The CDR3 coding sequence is TGTGCCAGCAGTTTAGAAACTAGCGGGGTCTACGAGCAGTACTTC. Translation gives CASSLETSGVYEQYF.

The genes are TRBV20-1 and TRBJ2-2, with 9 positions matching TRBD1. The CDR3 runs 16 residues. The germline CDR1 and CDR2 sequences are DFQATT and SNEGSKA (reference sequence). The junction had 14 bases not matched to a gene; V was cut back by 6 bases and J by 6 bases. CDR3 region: CSASIPGQGKAGELFF. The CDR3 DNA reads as TGCAGTGCCAGTATACCGGGACAGGGAAAGGCCGGGGAGCTGTTTTTT.

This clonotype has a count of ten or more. CDR3 DNA sequence: TGTGCCAGCAGCTTAGGGGCCAGGGGAGGTCAGCCCCAGCATTTT. The encoded protein is CASSLGARGGQPQHF. The chain employs TRBV7-8 and TRBJ1-5; TRBD1 might be the D (6 bases). The V and J ends lost 1 base and 6 bases respectively, with 13 bases between them. The germline gives CDR1 SGHVS, CDR2 FQNEAQ. This CDR3 is 15 amino acids long.

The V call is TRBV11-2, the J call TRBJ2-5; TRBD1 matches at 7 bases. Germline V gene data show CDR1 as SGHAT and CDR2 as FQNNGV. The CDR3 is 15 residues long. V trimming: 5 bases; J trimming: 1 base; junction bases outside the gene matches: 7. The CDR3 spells CASSPGDSAQETQYF. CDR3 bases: TGTGCCAGCAGCCCCGGGGACAGTGCCCAAGAGACCCAGTACTTC.

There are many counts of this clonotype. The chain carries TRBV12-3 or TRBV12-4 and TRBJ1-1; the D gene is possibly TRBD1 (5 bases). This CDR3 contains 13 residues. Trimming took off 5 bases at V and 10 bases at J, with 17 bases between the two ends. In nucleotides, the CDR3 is TGTGCCAGCAGTCCCGACAGCGCTAGGTTAGCTTTCTTT. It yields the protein CASSPDSARLAFF.

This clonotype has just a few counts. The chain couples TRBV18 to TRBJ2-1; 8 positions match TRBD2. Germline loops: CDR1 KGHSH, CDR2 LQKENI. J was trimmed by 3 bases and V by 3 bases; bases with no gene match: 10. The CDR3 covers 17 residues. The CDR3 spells CASSPPVSGSHYNEQFF. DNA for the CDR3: TGTGCCAGCTCACCCCCGGTGAGCGGGAGCCACTACAATGAGCAGTTCTTC.

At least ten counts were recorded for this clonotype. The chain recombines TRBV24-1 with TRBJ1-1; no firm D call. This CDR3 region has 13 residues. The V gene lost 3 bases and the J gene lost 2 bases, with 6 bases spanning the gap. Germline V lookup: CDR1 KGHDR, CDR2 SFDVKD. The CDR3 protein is CATSDGRNTEAFF. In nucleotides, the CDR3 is TGTGCCACCAGTGATGGGAGAAACACTGAAGCTTTCTTT.

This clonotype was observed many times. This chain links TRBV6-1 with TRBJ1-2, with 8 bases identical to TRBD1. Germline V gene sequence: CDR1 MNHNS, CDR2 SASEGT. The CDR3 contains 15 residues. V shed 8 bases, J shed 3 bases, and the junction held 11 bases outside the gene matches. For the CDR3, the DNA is TGTGCCAGCGGACCGACAGGGGTCGAGTACTATGGCTACACCTTC. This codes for CASGPTGVEYYGYTF.

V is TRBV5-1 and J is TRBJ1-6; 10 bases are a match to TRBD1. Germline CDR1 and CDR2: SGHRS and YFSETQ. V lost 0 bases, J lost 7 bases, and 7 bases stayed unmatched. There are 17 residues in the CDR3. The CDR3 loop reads CASSLARTGGRNSPLHF. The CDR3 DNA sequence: TGCGCCAGCAGCTTGGCCCGGACAGGGGGTCGAAATTCACCCCTCCACTTT.

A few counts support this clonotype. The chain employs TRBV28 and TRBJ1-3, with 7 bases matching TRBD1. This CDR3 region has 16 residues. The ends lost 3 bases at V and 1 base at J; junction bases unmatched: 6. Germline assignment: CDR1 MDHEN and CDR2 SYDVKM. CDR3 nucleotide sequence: TGTGCCAGCAGTTTGCCGGACAGGAGTTCTGGAAACACCATATATTTT. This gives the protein CASSLPDRSSGNTIYF.

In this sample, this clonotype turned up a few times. The DNA for the CDR3 is TGCAGCGTTCCAGCGGGAGGACTATTCGATGAGCAGTTCTTC. Encoded protein: CSVPAGGLFDEQFF. The rearrangement uses TRBV29-1 and TRBJ2-1; 9 bases map to TRBD2. CDR3 size: 14 residues. Per the germline V gene, CDR1 is SQVTM and CDR2 is ANQGSEA. Losses at the gene ends were 5 bases for V and 8 bases for J; bases not matched to a gene: 10.

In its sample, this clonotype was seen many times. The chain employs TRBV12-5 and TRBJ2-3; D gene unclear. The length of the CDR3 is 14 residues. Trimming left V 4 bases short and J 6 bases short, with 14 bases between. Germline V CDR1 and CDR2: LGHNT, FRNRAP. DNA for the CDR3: TGTGCTAGTGGTTCGCCCCCAGAAGTGGATACGCAGTATTTT. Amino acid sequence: CASGSPPEVDTQYF. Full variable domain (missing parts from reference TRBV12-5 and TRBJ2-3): DARVTQTPRHKVTEMGQEVTMRCQPILGHNTVFWYRQTMMQGLELLAYFRNRAPLDDSGMPKDRFSAEMPDATLATLKIQPSEPRDSAVYFCASGSPPEVDTQYFGPGTRLTVL.

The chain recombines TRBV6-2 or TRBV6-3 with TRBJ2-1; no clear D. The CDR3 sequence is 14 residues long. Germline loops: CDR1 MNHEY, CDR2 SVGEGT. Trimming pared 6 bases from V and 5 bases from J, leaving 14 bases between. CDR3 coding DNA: TGTGCCAGCAGCCCCCTGGGTGGTGACAATGAGCAGTTCTTC. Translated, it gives CASSPLGGDNEQFF.

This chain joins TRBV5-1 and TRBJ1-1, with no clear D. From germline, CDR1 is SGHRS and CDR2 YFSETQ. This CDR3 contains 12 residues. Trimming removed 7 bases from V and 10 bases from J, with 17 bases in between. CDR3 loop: CASSRGEERAFF. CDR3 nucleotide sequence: TGCGCCAGCTCACGTGGCGAGGAAAGAGCTTTCTTT. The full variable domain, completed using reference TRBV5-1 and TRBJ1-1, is KAGVTQTPRYLIKTRGQQVTLSCSPISGHRSVSWYQQTPGQGLQFLFEYFSETQRNKGNFPGRFSGRQFSNSRSEMNVSTLELGDSALYLCASSRGEERAFFGQGTRLTVV.

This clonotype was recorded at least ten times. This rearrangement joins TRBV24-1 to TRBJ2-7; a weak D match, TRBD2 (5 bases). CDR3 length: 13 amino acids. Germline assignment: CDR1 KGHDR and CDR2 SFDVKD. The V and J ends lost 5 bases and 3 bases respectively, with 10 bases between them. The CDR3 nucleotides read TGTGCCACCAGTGTGGGAGATGGCTACGAGCAGTACTTC. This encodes CATSVGDGYEQYF.

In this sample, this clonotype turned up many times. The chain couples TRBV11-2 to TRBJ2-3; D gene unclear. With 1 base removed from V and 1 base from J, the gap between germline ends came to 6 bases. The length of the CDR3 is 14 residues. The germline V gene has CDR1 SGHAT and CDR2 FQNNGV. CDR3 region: CASSLAIRTDTQYF. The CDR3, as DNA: TGTGCCAGCAGCTTAGCCATCCGCACAGATACGCAGTATTTT.

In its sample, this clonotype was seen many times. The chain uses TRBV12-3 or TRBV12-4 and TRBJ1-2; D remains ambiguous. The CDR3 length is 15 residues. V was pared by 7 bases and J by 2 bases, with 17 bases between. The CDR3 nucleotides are TGTGCCAGCACTCGCACGGCGTCATTGAACTATGGCTACACCTTC. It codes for CASTRTASLNYGYTF.